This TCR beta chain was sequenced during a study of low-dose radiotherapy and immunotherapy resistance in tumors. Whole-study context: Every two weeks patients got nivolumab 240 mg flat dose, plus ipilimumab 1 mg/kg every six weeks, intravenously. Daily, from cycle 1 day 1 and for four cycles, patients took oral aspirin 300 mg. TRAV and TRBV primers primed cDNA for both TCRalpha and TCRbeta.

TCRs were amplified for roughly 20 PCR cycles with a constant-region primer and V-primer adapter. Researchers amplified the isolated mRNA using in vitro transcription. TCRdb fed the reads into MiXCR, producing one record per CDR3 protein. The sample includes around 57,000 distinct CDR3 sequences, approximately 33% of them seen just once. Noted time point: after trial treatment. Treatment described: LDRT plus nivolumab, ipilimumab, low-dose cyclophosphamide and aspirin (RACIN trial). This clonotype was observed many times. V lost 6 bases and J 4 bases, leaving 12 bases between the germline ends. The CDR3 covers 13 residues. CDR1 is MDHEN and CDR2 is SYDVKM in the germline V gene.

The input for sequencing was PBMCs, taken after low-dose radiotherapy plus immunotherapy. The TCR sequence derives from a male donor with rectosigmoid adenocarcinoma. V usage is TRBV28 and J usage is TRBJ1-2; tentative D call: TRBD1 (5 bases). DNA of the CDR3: TGTGCCAGCAGCCCCCAGGGACCCTATGGCTACACCTTC. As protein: CASSPQGPYGYTF.